This paragraph reports one TCR beta chain. No antigen is known for it. The record originates from a study of cytomegalovirus exposure and HLA in healthy donors. PCR primers comprised 60 Vbeta and 13 Jbeta primers. Here immunoSEQ multiplex PCR was the method, and the copy in TCRdb shows in-frame clones only, minus some. The sample has approximately 110,000 clones; approximately 80% are singletons. The study's findings and limits: Roughly uniform sequencing depth across donors was assumed, possibly incorrectly.

With 4 bases clipped from V and 0 bases from J, the junction kept 11 bases outside the gene matches. The CDR3 loop spans 17 amino acids. Per germline, CDR1 SQVTM and CDR2 ANQGSEA. Sequenced sample: PBMCs. V and J are TRBV29-1 and TRBJ1-1, with 10 positions matching TRBD1. The TCR comes from a human donor in good health. CDR3 nucleotides: TGCAGCGTTGTGGTAGCGGACAGGGGGAACCTGAACACTGAAGCTTTCTTT. Translating it yields CSVVVADRGNLNTEAFF.